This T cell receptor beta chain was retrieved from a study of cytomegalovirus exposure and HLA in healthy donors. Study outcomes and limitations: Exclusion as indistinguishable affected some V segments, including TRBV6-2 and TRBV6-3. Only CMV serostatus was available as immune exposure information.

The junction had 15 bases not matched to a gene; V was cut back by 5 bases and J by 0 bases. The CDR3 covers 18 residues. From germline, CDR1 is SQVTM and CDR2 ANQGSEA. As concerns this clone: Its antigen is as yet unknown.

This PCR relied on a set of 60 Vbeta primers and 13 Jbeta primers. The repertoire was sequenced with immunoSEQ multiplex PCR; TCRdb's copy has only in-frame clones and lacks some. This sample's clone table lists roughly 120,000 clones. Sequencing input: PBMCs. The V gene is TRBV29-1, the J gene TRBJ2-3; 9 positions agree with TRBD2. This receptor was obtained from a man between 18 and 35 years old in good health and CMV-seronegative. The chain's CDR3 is CSVRLSGSLELSTDTQYF. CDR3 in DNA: TGCAGCGTTCGTCTTAGCGGGAGTTTGGAGCTGAGCACAGATACGCAGTATTTT.